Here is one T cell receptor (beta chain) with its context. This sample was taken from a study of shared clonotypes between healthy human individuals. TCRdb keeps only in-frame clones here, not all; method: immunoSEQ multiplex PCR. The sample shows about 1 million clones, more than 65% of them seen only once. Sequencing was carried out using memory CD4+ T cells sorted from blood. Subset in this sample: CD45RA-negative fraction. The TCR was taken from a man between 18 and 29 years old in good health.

The CDR3 bases are TGTGCCTGGACCCCGGGACACCCGAACACTGAAGCTTTCTTT. It yields the protein CAWTPGHPNTEAFF. The chain employs TRBV30 and TRBJ1-1; TRBD1 might be the D (6 bases). Germline lookup yields CDR1 GTSNPN and CDR2 SVGIG (reference sequence). The CDR3 is made up of 14 amino acids. Trimming took 4 bases from V and 1 from J, leaving 13 bases between them.